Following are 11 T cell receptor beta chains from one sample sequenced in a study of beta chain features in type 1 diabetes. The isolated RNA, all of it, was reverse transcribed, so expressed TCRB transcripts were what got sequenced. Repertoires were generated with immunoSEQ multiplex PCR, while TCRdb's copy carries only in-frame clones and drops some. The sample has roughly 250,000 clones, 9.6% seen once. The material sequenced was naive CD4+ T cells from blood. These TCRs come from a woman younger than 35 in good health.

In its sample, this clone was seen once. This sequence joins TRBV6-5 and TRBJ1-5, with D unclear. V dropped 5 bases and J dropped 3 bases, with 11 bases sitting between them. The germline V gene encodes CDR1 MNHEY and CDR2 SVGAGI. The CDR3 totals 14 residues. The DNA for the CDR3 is TGTGCCAGCAGTACCACAGATCCCAATCAGCCCCAGCATTTT. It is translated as CASSTTDPNQPQHF.

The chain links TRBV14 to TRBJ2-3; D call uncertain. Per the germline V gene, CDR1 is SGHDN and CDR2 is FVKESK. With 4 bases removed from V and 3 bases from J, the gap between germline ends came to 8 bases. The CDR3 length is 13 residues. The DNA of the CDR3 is TGTGCCAGCAGCCCAGACCTGACAGATACGCAGTATTTT. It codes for CASSPDLTDTQYF.

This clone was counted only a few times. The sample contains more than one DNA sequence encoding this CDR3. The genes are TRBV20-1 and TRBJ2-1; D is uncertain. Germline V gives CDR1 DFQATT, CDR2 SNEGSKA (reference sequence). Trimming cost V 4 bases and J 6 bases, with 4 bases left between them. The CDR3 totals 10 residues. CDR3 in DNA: TGCAGTGCTACAGGCAATGAGCAGTTCTTC. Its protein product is CSATGNEQFF.

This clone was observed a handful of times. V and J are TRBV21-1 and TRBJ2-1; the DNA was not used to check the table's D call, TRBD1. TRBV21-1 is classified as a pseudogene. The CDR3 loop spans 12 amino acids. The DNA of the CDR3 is TGTGCCCCAAGTAGGGGCGACAATGAGCAGTTCTTC. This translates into CAPSRGDNEQFF.

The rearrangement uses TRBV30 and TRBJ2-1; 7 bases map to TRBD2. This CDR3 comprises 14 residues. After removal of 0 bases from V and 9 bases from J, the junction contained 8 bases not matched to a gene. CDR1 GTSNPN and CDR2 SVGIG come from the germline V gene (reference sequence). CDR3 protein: CAWSVRRESIEQFF. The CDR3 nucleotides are TGTGCCTGGAGTGTACGGCGGGAGTCGATTGAGCAGTTCTTC.

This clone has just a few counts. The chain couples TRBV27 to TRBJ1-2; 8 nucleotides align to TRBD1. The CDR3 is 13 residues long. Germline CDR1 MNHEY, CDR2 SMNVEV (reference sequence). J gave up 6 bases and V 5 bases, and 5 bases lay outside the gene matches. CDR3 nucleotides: TGTGCCAGCAGTCGTGACAGGGGCGATGGCTACACCTTC. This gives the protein CASSRDRGDGYTF.

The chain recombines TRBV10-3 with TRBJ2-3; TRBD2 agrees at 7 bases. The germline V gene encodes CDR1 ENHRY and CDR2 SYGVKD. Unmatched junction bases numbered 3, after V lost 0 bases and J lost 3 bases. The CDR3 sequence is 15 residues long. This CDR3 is CAISESLGGTDTQYF. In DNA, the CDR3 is TGTGCCATCAGTGAGTCTCTGGGGGGGACAGATACGCAGTATTTT.

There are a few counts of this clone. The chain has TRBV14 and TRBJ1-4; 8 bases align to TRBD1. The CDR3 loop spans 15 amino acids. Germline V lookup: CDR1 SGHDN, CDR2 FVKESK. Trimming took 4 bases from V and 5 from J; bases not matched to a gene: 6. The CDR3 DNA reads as TGTGCCAGCAGCCTTCGGACAGGGCGGAATGAAAAACTGTTTTTT. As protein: CASSLRTGRNEKLFF.

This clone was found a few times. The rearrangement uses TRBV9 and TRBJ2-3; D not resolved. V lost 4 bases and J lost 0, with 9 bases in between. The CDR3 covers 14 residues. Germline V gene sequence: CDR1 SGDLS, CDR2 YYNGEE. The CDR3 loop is CASSPLPSTDTQYF. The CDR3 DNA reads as TGTGCCAGCAGCCCCCTTCCTAGCACAGATACGCAGTATTTT. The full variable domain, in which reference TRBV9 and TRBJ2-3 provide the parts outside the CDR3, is DSGVTQTPKHLITATGQRVTLRCSPRSGDLSVYWYQQSLDQGLQFLIQYYNGEERAKGNILERFSAQQFPDLHSELNLSSLELGDSALYFCASSPLPSTDTQYFGPGTRLTVL.

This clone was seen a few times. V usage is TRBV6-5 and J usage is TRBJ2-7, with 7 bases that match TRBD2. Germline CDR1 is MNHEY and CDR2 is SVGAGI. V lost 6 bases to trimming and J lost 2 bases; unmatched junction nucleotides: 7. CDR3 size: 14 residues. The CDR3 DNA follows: TGTGCCAGCAGCACCATCCGGGGGGCCTACGAGCAGTACTTC. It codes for CASSTIRGAYEQYF.

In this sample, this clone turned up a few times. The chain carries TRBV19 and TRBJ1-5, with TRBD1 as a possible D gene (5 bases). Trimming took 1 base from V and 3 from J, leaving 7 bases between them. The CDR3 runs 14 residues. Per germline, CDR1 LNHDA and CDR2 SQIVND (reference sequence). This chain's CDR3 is CASSIARVNQPQHF. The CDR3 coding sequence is TGTGCCAGTAGTATAGCCAGGGTCAATCAGCCCCAGCATTTT.